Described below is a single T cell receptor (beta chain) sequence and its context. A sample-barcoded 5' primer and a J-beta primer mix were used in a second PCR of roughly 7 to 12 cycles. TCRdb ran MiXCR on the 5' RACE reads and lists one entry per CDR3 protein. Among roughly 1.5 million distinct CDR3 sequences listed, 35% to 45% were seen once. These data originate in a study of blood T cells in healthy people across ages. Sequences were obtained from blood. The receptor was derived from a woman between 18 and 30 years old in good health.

The CDR3 loop reads CASRPPGFGANVLTF. The DNA for the CDR3 is TGTGCCAGCAGACCACCAGGGTTTGGGGCCAACGTCCTGACTTTC. V usage is TRBV6-2 or TRBV6-3 and J usage is TRBJ2-6, with D possibly TRBD1 on 5 matching bases. CDR3 length: 15 amino acids. The germline CDR1 and CDR2 sequences are MNHEY and SVGEGT. The ends were cut back, 6 bases at V and 3 bases at J, with 12 bases in the middle.